This T cell receptor beta chain was recovered during a study of T-cell reconstitution after alpha-beta-depleted transplantation in children. CDR1 SGHTA and CDR2 FQGNSA come from the germline V gene. This CDR3 spans 14 amino acids. Trimming took 2 bases from V and 5 from J, leaving 12 bases between them. Unique molecular identifiers tagged the TCRbeta library. MiXCR, run by TCRdb on the PCR reads, gives a single entry per CDR3 protein. The table shows hundreds of thousands of distinct CDR3 sequences, with around 9.9% occurring only once. This clonotype was observed at least ten times. Its specificity is unknown. Study observations and caveats: T-cell counts and diversity were attributed mostly to newly produced T cells one year after transplant. There were reportedly several hundred expanded graft clones from which alpha-beta T cells came about two months after transplant. The origin of high day-60 TCRbeta diversity in some patients lay in surviving recipient T cells and thymic progenitors.

The receptor's source is a child less than two years old with acute myeloid leukemia, due to receive a stem cell transplant. The chain carries TRBV7-2 and TRBJ2-5; D assignment may be TRBD1 or TRBD2 (6 bases each). The sample was PBMCs, taken before TCRalphabeta/CD19-depleted stem cell transplant. Here the CDR3 DNA reads TGTGCCAGCAGCTTATTGGGGGGCCGGGAGACCCAGTACTTC. Translated: CASSLLGGRETQYF.